The clone carrying this T cell receptor beta chain was found a few times. Its antigen is currently unknown. The record originates from a study of T-cell reconstitution after alpha-beta-depleted transplantation in children. General study results and limits: Among T cells one year after transplant, newly produced cells accounted for most counts and diversity.

Unique molecular identifiers featured in how the TCRbeta library was prepared. TCRdb re-derived calls from the PCR reads in MiXCR, one entry per CDR3 protein. Of about 980,000 distinct CDR3 sequences in the sample, roughly 29% were seen once. The V end was cut by 0 bases, the J end by 7 bases, with 11 bases between. Looked up from germline, CDR1 is SGHKS and CDR2 is YYEKEE (reference sequence). The CDR3 has 14 residues. This receptor was taken from a boy in the first two years of life who had a stem cell transplant for SCID, so the T cells may come from the graft donor. The chain combines TRBV5-5 with TRBJ2-1; D ambiguous. The source material was PBMCs, mostly from graft donor cells, sampled 360 days after TCRalphabeta/CD19-depleted stem cell transplant. The CDR3 reads CASSLEARKNEQFF. The CDR3 nucleotides are TGTGCCAGCAGCTTGGAGGCTAGAAAAAATGAGCAGTTCTTC.